Listed below are T cell receptor beta chains from one sample, sequenced in a study of blood T cell repertoires in COVID-19. Clones were read by immunoSEQ multiplex PCR, and TCRdb kept only the in-frame ones, dropping some. The data contain tens of thousands of clones, around 80% of them singletons. Material for sequencing was PBMCs or T cells enriched from blood (not recorded which). These receptors all come from a woman in her 40s with acute COVID-19. Both conserved end residues are part of each CDR3. Fields, in order: D gene, V gene, J gene, clone size, CDR3 DNA, CDR3 protein. D genes are given only for firm matches. Not all rows give a size; the values are once, few, many and, for expanded clones, a class.

NA	TRBV28	TRBJ1-1	NA	TGTGCCAGCCTAGACCCGAACACTGAAGCTTTCTTT	CASLDPNTEAFF
NA	TRBV19	TRBJ1-1	NA	TGTGCCAGTAGTTCGAAGACATCGAACACTGAAGCTTTCTTT	CASSSKTSNTEAFF
TRBD2	TRBV7-9	TRBJ2-2	few	TGTGCCAGCAGCTTGCAACTAAGCGGGAGAAACACCGGGGAGCTGTTTTTT	CASSLQLSGRNTGELFF
TRBD1	TRBV28	TRBJ1-6	NA	TGTGCCAGCAGTCACCCCCGGACAGGTGGACAATTTTCACCCCTCCACTTT	CASSHPRTGGQFSPLHF
NA	TRBV10-3	TRBJ1-1	NA	TGTGCCATCAGTGATCAGGGCAGGCTGAACACTGAAGCTTTCTTT	CAISDQGRLNTEAFF
TRBD1	TRBV7-9	TRBJ1-6	NA	TGTGCCAGCAGCTTAGAGGGACAGGGATATTCACCCCTCCACTTT	CASSLEGQGYSPLHF
NA	TRBV12-3/TRBV12-4	TRBJ2-1	NA	TGTGCCAGCAGATCATCCGGGTTCGGTGAGCAGTTCTTC	CASRSSGFGEQFF
NA	TRBV9	TRBJ1-1	NA	TGTGCCAGCAGCGTAGAATTAGGGAAACCAGGGATGAACACTGAAGCTTTCTTT	CASSVELGKPGMNTEAFF
TRBD2	TRBV28	TRBJ2-1	NA	TGTGCCAGCAGTTTGGGGGGAGAGCGGGGGTCTGACAATGAGCAGTTCTTC	CASSLGGERGSDNEQFF
TRBD2	TRBV5-4	TRBJ2-2	once	TGTGCCAGCAGCCCGGGACTAGCGGGAGCTGGCGGGGAGCTGTTTTTT	CASSPGLAGAGGELFF
TRBD1	TRBV18	TRBJ1-2	NA	TGTGCCAGCTCACTAGGGACAGGGCCACAGGTTGGCTACACCTTC	CASSLGTGPQVGYTF
NA	TRBV12-3/TRBV12-4	TRBJ1-2	NA	TGTGCCAGCACCCCGGGAGTCAGCTATGGCTACACCTTC	CASTPGVSYGYTF
NA	TRBV7-9	TRBJ2-7	few	TGTGCCAGCAGCTCCGGGTGGGCCTACGAGCAGTACTTC	CASSSGWAYEQYF
NA	TRBV29-1	TRBJ2-5	NA	TGCAGCGTTGAAGGCGGGGCCCAAGAGACCCAGTACTTC	CSVEGGAQETQYF
TRBD1	TRBV5-5	TRBJ1-1	NA	TGTGCCAGCAGGGGGCCAGGACAGGGAATTGGTGAAGCTTTCTTT	CASRGPGQGIGEAFF
TRBD1	TRBV5-1	TRBJ1-2	NA	TGCGCCAGCAGCCCTGACAGGGAGCGGCACTATGGCTACACCTTC	CASSPDRERHYGYTF
TRBD1	TRBV19	TRBJ2-1	NA	TGTGCCAGTAAGAAAGCCGGGACAGGGCTCAATGAGCAGTTCTTC	CASKKAGTGLNEQFF
NA	TRBV10-2	TRBJ1-5	once	TGCGCCAGCAGTGCGACAGGCTACAATCAGCCCCAGCATTTT	CASSATGYNQPQHF
NA	TRBV3-1/TRBV3-2	TRBJ2-1	NA	TGTGCCAGCAGCCAGGGAGGCTACAATGAGCAGTTCTTC	CASSQGGYNEQFF
NA	TRBV20-1	TRBJ2-1	few	TGCAGTGCTAGTTCTAGCTGGGAAGTCGTAGGTGAGCAGTTCTTC	CSASSSWEVVGEQFF
NA	TRBV6-6	TRBJ2-2	NA	TGTGCCAGCAGTTATGCCGCGATCGGGGAGCTGTTTTTT	CASSYAAIGELFF
TRBD2	TRBV9	TRBJ2-7	NA	TGTGCCAGCAGCCCGGGGGGAGGGTTGGCCGAGCAGTACTTC	CASSPGGGLAEQYF
NA	TRBV4-1	TRBJ1-1	NA	TGCGCCAGCAGCCAAGAGCGGCACTTTGAAGCTTTCTTT	CASSQERHFEAFF